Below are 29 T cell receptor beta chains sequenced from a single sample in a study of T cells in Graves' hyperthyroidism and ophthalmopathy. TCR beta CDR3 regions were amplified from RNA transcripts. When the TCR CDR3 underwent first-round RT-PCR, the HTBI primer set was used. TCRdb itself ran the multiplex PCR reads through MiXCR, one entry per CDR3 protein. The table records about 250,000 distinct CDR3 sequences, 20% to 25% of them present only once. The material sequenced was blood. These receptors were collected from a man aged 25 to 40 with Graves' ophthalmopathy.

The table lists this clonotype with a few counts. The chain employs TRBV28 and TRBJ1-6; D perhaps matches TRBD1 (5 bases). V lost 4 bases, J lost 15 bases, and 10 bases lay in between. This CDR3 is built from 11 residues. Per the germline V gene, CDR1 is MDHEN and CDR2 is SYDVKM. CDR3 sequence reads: CASSSGGVLHF. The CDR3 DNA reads TGTGCCAGCAGTTCCGGGGGAGTCCTCCACTTT.

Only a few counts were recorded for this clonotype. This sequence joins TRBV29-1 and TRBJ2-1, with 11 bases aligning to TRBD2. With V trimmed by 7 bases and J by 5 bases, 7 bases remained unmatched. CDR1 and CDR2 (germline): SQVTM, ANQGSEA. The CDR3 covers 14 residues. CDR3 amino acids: CSAAASGRNNEQFF. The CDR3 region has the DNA TGCAGCGCTGCGGCTAGCGGGAGGAACAATGAGCAGTTCTTC.

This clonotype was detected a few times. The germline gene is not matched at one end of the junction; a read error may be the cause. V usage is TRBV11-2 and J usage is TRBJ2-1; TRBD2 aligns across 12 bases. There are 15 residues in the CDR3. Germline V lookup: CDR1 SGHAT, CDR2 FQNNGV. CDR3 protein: CASRLAGGVYSEQFF. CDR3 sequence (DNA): TGTGCCAGCAGGCTAGCGGGAGGGGTGTACAGTGAGCAGTTCTTC.

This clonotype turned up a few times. The CDR3 nucleotides are TGTGCCAGCAGCTACCGACTCTGGCGGAGCACAGATACGCAGTATTTT. Its protein is CASSYRLWRSTDTQYF. J is TRBJ2-3 and V is TRBV28; D gene uncertain. There are 16 residues in the CDR3. V shed 6 bases and J shed 0 bases, with 16 bases lying between them. CDR1 is MDHEN and CDR2 is SYDVKM in the germline V gene.

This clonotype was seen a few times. The CDR3 protein is CSVGSGTLNEQFF. The CDR3 DNA reads TGCAGCGTTGGGAGCGGGACACTCAATGAGCAGTTCTTC. The chain recombines TRBV29-1 with TRBJ2-1; possible D gene TRBD2, 7 bases. V was cut by 4 bases and J by 6 bases, with 13 bases left in between. The germline CDR1 and CDR2 sequences are SQVTM and ANQGSEA. This CDR3 contains 13 residues.

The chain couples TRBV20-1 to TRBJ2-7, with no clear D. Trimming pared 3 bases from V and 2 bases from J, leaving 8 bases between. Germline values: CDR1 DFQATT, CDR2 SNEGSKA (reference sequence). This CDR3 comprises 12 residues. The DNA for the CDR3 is TGCAGTGCTAGCGACGCGACCTACGAGCAGTACTTC. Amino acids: CSASDATYEQYF.

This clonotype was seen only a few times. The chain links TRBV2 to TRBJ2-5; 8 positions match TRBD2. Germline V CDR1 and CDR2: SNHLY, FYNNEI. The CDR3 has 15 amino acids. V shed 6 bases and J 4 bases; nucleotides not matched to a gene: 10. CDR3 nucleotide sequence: TGTGCCAGCAGATCGGGGCGGGAGGTGACAGAGACCCAGTACTTC. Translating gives CASRSGREVTETQYF.

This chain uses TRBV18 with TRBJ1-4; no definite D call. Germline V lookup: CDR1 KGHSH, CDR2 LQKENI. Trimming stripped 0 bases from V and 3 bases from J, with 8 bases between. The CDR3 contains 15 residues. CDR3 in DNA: TGTGCCAGCTCACCACCGCGGCGGTCTAATGAAAAACTGTTTTTT. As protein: CASSPPRRSNEKLFF.

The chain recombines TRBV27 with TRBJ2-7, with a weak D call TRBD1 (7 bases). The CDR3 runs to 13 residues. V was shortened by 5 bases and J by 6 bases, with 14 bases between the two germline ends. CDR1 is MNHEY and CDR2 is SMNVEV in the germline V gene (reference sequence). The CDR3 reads CASSQRQGGEQYF. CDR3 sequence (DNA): TGTGCCAGCAGTCAAAGACAGGGAGGCGAGCAGTACTTC.

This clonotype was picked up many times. CDR3 nucleotide sequence: TGTGCCAGCTCACCACAGTTTTTGAACACTGAAGCTTTCTTT. Translating gives CASSPQFLNTEAFF. V and J are TRBV18 and TRBJ1-1; D call uncertain. The germline V and J ends were trimmed by 1 base and 0 bases, with 6 bases remaining between them. CDR3 length: 14 amino acids. CDR1 is KGHSH and CDR2 is LQKENI in the germline V gene.

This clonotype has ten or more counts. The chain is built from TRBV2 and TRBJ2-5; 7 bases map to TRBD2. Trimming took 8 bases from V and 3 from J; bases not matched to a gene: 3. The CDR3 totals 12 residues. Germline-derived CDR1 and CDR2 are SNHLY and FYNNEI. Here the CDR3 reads CASGGVEETQYF. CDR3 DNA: TGTGCCAGCGGGGGGGTTGAAGAGACCCAGTACTTC.

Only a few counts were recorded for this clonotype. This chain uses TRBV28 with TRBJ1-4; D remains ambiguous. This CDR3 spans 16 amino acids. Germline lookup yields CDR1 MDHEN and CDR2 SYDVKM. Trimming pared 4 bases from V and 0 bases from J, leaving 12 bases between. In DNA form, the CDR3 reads TGTGCCAGCAGTTCGCCCAGGACGGCAACTAATGAAAAACTGTTTTTT. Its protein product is CASSSPRTATNEKLFF.

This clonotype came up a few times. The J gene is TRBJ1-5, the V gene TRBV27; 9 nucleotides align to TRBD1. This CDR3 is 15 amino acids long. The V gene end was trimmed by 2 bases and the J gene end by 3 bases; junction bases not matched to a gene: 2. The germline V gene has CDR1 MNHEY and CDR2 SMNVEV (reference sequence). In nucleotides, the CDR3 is TGTGCCAGCAGTTTAGGACAGGGGCTCAATCAGCCCCAGCATTTT. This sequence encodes CASSLGQGLNQPQHF.

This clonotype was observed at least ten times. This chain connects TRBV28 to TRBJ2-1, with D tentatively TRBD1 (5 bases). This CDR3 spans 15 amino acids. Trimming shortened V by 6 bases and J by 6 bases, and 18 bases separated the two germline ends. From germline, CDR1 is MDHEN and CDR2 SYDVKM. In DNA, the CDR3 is TGTGCCAGCAGCGTAACGGGCAGGGTGAGCAATGAGCAGTTCTTC. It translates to CASSVTGRVSNEQFF. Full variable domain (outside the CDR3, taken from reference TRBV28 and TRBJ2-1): DVKVTQSSRYLVKRTGEKVFLECVQDMDHENMFWYRQDPGLGLRLIYFSYDVKMKEKGDIPEGYSVSREKKERFSLILESASTNQTSMYLCASSVTGRVSNEQFFGPGTRLTVL.

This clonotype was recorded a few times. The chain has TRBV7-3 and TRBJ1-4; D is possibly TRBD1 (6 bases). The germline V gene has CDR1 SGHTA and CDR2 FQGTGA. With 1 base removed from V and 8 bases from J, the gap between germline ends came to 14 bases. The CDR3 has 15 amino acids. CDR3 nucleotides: TGTGCCAGCAGCTTAATGGGGGGGCGAAACGAAAAACTGTTTTTT. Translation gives CASSLMGGRNEKLFF.

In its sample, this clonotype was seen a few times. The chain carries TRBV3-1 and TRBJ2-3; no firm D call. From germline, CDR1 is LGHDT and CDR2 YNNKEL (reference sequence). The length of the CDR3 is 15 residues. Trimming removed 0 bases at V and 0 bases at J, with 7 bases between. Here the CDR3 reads CASSQDTTSTDTQYF. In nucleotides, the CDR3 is TGTGCCAGCAGCCAAGATACCACTAGCACAGATACGCAGTATTTT.

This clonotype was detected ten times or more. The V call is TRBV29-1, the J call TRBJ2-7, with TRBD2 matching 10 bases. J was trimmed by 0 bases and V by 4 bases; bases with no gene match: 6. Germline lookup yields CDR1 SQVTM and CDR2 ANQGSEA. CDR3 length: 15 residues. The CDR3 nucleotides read TGCAGCGTTGCCCTGGGACTAGCGAGCTCCTACGAGCAGTACTTC. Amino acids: CSVALGLASSYEQYF.

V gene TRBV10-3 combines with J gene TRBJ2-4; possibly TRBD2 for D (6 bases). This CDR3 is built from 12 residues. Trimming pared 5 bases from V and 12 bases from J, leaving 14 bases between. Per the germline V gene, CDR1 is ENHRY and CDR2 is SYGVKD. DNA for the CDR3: TGTGCCATCAGTTCTGGGGGGTCCCATCAGTACTTC. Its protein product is CAISSGGSHQYF.

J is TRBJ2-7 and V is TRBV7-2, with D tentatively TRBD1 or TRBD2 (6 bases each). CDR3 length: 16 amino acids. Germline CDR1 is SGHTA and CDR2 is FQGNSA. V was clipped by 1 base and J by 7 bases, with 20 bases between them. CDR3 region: CASSLGIRGPQGEQYF. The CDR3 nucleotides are TGTGCCAGCAGCTTAGGAATCCGGGGGCCTCAGGGGGAGCAGTACTTC.

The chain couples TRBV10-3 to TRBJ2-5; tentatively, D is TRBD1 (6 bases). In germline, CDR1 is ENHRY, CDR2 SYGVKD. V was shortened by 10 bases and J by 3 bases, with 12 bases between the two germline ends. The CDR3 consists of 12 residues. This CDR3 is CATLDSEETQYF. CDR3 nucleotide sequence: TGTGCCACCCTGGACAGCGAAGAGACCCAGTACTTC.

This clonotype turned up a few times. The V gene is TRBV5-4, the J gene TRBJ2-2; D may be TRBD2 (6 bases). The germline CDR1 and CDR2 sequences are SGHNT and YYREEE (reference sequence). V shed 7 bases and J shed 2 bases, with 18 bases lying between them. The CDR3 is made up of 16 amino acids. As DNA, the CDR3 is TGTGCCAGCGGAACCGGCGGGGAACTTAACACCGGGGAGCTGTTTTTT. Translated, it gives CASGTGGELNTGELFF.

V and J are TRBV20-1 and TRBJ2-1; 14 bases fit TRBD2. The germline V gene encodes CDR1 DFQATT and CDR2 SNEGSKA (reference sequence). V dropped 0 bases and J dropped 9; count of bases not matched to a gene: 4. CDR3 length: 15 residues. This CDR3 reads CSARDGTSGRGEQFF. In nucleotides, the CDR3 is TGCAGTGCTAGAGATGGGACTAGCGGGAGAGGTGAGCAGTTCTTC.

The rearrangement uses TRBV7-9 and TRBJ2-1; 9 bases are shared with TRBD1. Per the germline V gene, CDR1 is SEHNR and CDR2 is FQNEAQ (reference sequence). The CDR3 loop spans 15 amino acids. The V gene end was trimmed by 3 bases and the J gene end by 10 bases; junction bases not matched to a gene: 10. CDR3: CASSLGQGNHREQFF. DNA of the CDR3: TGTGCCAGCAGCTTGGGACAGGGAAACCACAGGGAGCAGTTCTTC. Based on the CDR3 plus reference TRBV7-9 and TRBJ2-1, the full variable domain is DTGVSQNPRHKITKRGQNVTFRCDPISEHNRLYWYRQTLGQGPEFLTYFQNEAQLEKSRLLSDRFSAERPKGSFSTLEIQRTEQGDSAMYLCASSLGQGNHREQFFGPGTRLTVL.

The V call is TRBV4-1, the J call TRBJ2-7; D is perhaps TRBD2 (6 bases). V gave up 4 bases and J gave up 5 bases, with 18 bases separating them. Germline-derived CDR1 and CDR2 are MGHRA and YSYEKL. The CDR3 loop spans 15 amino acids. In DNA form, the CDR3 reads TGCGCCAGCAGCCCCGGGACTGGGGTTCGGAACGAGCAGTACTTC. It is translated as CASSPGTGVRNEQYF.

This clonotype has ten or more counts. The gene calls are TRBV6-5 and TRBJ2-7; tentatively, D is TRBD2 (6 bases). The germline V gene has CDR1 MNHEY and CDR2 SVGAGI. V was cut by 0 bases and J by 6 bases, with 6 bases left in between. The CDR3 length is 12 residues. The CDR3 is CASSYSTSEQYF. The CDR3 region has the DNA TGTGCCAGCAGTTACTCGACTAGCGAGCAGTACTTC.

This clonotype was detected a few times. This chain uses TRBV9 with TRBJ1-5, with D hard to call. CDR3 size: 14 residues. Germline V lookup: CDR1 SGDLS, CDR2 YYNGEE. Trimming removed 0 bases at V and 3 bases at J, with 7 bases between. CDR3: CASSVGQVNQPQHF. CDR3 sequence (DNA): TGTGCCAGCAGCGTAGGGCAGGTCAATCAGCCCCAGCATTTT.

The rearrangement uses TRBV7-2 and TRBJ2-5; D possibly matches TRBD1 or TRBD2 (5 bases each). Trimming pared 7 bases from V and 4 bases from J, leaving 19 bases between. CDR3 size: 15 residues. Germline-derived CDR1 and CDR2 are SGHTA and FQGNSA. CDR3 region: CASNTPTSGGETQYF. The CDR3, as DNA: TGTGCCAGCAACACACCCACTAGTGGGGGAGAGACCCAGTACTTC.

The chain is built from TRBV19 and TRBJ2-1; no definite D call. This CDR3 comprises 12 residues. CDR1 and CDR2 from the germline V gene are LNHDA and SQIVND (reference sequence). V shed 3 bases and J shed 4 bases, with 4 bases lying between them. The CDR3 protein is CASSIGYNEQFF. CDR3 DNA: TGTGCCAGTAGTATCGGGTACAATGAGCAGTTCTTC.

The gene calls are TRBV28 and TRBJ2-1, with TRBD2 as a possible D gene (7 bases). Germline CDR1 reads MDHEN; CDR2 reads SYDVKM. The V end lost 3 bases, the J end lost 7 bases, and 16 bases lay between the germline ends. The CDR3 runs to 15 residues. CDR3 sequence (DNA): TGTGCCAGCAGTTTGGGGGCGGGAGTTCTGAATGAGCAGTTCTTC. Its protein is CASSLGAGVLNEQFF. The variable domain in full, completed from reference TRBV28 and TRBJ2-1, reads DVKVTQSSRYLVKRTGEKVFLECVQDMDHENMFWYRQDPGLGLRLIYFSYDVKMKEKGDIPEGYSVSREKKERFSLILESASTNQTSMYLCASSLGAGVLNEQFFGPGTRLTVL.